These T cell receptor beta chains were read from a single sample in a study of T cells after yellow fever vaccination. TCRdb reanalysed the 5' RACE reads using MiXCR and keeps one entry per CDR3 protein. Among around 300,000 distinct CDR3 sequences listed, roughly 4.3% were seen once. The sample was PBMCs, taken 5 days after the yellow fever booster vaccination. Receptors originate from a man aged 18 to 35 who received the YFV17D yellow fever vaccine. Both conserved end residues are part of each CDR3. D genes are given only for firm matches. The size of a clone is reported for some rows only, either as once, few or many, or as a class for expanded clones.

CDR3 DNA: TGTGCCAGCCGACAGGGGGCCTCCGAAAAACTGTTTTTT; CDR3 protein: CASRQGASEKLFF; clone size: many; J gene: TRBJ1-4; V gene: TRBV27; D gene: TRBD1
CDR3 DNA: TGTGCCAGCAGTTACTCTGGGCCCGGGGAAAAACTGTTTTTT; CDR3 protein: CASSYSGPGEKLFF; clone size: many; J gene: TRBJ1-4; V gene: TRBV6-6; D gene: -
CDR3 DNA: TGTGCCAGCAGTGCGGGGCAAACAGGGTCTCAGTTCTTC; CDR3 protein: CASSAGQTGSQFF; clone size: few; J gene: TRBJ2-1; V gene: TRBV2; D gene: -
CDR3 DNA: TGTGCCAGCAGCTCCCCGGGACTAGCGGGGGGGGGGTTCTTC; CDR3 protein: CASSSPGLAGGGFF; clone size: many; J gene: TRBJ2-1; V gene: TRBV7-2; D gene: TRBD2
CDR3 DNA: TGTGCCAGCAGCTTAGGTGGCTCCCCGACGGAGACCCAGTACTTC; CDR3 protein: CASSLGGSPTETQYF; clone size: -; J gene: TRBJ2-5; V gene: TRBV7-9; D gene: -
CDR3 DNA: TGTGCCAGCAGCCATCGGACGGCTCTAAAAGGGACCCAGTACTTC; CDR3 protein: CASSHRTALKGTQYF; clone size: many; J gene: TRBJ2-5; V gene: TRBV6-6; D gene: -
CDR3 DNA: TGCAGTGCAAGATCCCAGGGCTCGGGTTCACCCCTCCACTTT; CDR3 protein: CSARSQGSGSPLHF; clone size: many; J gene: TRBJ1-6; V gene: TRBV20-1; D gene: -
CDR3 DNA: TGTGCCAGCAGTTTATACCCCGAAGGGGGGGAAGAGACCCAGTACTTC; CDR3 protein: CASSLYPEGGEETQYF; clone size: many; J gene: TRBJ2-5; V gene: TRBV12-3/TRBV12-4; D gene: -
CDR3 DNA: TGTGCCAGCAGCCCGTATACGGGCGGCCAGTACTTC; CDR3 protein: CASSPYTGGQYF; clone size: few; J gene: TRBJ2-5; V gene: TRBV7-2; D gene: -
CDR3 DNA: TGTGCCAGCATCAGACTCGGCGAGAGCGATGAGCAGTTCTTC; CDR3 protein: CASIRLGESDEQFF; clone size: -; J gene: TRBJ2-1; V gene: TRBV12-3/TRBV12-4; D gene: -
CDR3 DNA: TGTGCCAGCAGCTTAAGGTCTCTCACTGGAAAGACCCAGTACTTC; CDR3 protein: CASSLRSLTGKTQYF; clone size: few; J gene: TRBJ2-5; V gene: TRBV12-3/TRBV12-4; D gene: -
CDR3 DNA: TGTGCCAGTAGTTTCGCCAGATCTACCGATCAGCCCCAGCATTTT; CDR3 protein: CASSFARSTDQPQHF; clone size: -; J gene: TRBJ1-5; V gene: TRBV19; D gene: -
CDR3 DNA: TGCAGTGCTAAACGGGTTGGTACGCAGTATTTT; CDR3 protein: CSAKRVGTQYF; clone size: few; J gene: TRBJ2-3; V gene: TRBV20-1; D gene: -
CDR3 DNA: TGTGCCAGCACCGCAGGGGGCTCACCCTACAATGAGCAGTTCTTC; CDR3 protein: CASTAGGSPYNEQFF; clone size: -; J gene: TRBJ2-1; V gene: TRBV5-5; D gene: TRBD1
CDR3 DNA: TGTGCCAGCAGCTTCGGGTCCCCCTACGAGCAGTACTTC; CDR3 protein: CASSFGSPYEQYF; clone size: -; J gene: TRBJ2-7; V gene: TRBV7-2; D gene: -
CDR3 DNA: TGTGCCAGCAGCTCGCAGGAAGGTAAAGCTGAAGCTTTCTTT; CDR3 protein: CASSSQEGKAEAFF; clone size: -; J gene: TRBJ1-1; V gene: TRBV7-2; D gene: -
CDR3 DNA: TGTGCCAGCAGTTTATCTAGGGCTGAAGCTTTCTTT; CDR3 protein: CASSLSRAEAFF; clone size: many; J gene: TRBJ1-1; V gene: TRBV28; D gene: -
CDR3 DNA: TGTGCCAGCAGTTTAGCGCAGTCCGATGGGAACTATGGCTACACCTTC; CDR3 protein: CASSLAQSDGNYGYTF; clone size: few; J gene: TRBJ1-2; V gene: TRBV12-3/TRBV12-4; D gene: -
CDR3 DNA: TGTGCCATCAGCCTGGACAGGCGACTGCAGTATTTT; CDR3 protein: CAISLDRRLQYF; clone size: many; J gene: TRBJ2-3; V gene: TRBV10-3; D gene: TRBD1
CDR3 DNA: TGCAGTGCTCGGCATGCGGGGGCCATTGGGGACAATGAGCAGTTCTTC; CDR3 protein: CSARHAGAIGDNEQFF; clone size: few; J gene: TRBJ2-1; V gene: TRBV20-1; D gene: -
CDR3 DNA: TGTGCCAGCATGTCTGGCGCCCGGGGTACAGATACGCAGTATTTT; CDR3 protein: CASMSGARGTDTQYF; clone size: -; J gene: TRBJ2-3; V gene: TRBV6-2/TRBV6-3; D gene: -
CDR3 DNA: TGCAGTGCTAGAGATAGGGGACAGTACACAGATACGCAGTATTTT; CDR3 protein: CSARDRGQYTDTQYF; clone size: -; J gene: TRBJ2-3; V gene: TRBV20-1; D gene: TRBD1
CDR3 DNA: TGTGCCAGCAGTTCCCCCGGCGGGCGGTATGAGCAGTTCTTC; CDR3 protein: CASSSPGGRYEQFF; clone size: few; J gene: TRBJ2-1; V gene: TRBV28; D gene: -
CDR3 DNA: TGTGCCAGCAGCTTATATTTCCTCGGGGGGGCTTTCTTT; CDR3 protein: CASSLYFLGGAFF; clone size: few; J gene: TRBJ1-1; V gene: TRBV7-2; D gene: -
CDR3 DNA: TGTGCCAGCAGCTTGGACTCGGGGTCAGATACGCAGTATTTT; CDR3 protein: CASSLDSGSDTQYF; clone size: -; J gene: TRBJ2-3; V gene: TRBV7-2; D gene: -
CDR3 DNA: TGTGCCAGCAGTTACTGGGGCGGGGACACCATATATTTT; CDR3 protein: CASSYWGGDTIYF; clone size: many; J gene: TRBJ1-3; V gene: TRBV6-5; D gene: -
CDR3 DNA: TGCGCCAGCAGCTTGGATTTAGCGGGGGGTGATACGCAGTATTTT; CDR3 protein: CASSLDLAGGDTQYF; clone size: few; J gene: TRBJ2-3; V gene: TRBV5-1; D gene: TRBD2
CDR3 DNA: TGCAGTGCTAGACAGACAGGGGAAGAGACCCAGTACTTC; CDR3 protein: CSARQTGEETQYF; clone size: few; J gene: TRBJ2-5; V gene: TRBV20-1; D gene: TRBD1
CDR3 DNA: TGTGCCAGCAGTGAACAGGCGGGAATGGGGTACACTGAAGCTTTCTTT; CDR3 protein: CASSEQAGMGYTEAFF; clone size: few; J gene: TRBJ1-1; V gene: TRBV6-1; D gene: -
CDR3 DNA: TGTGCCAGCATTTGGGGTAGCTCCTACAATGAGCAGTTCTTC; CDR3 protein: CASIWGSSYNEQFF; clone size: -; J gene: TRBJ2-1; V gene: TRBV7-2; D gene: -
CDR3 DNA: TGCAGTGCTAAAGCAGGTTATAATTCACCCCTCCACTTT; CDR3 protein: CSAKAGYNSPLHF; clone size: few; J gene: TRBJ1-6; V gene: TRBV20-1; D gene: -
CDR3 DNA: TGTGCCAGCAGCCCCGGAGGGGATTTCGATGAGCAGTTCTTC; CDR3 protein: CASSPGGDFDEQFF; clone size: -; J gene: TRBJ2-1; V gene: TRBV7-2; D gene: -
CDR3 DNA: TGTGCCAGCAGCTATAGAGGGCAACAGCCCCAGCATTTT; CDR3 protein: CASSYRGQQPQHF; clone size: -; J gene: TRBJ1-5; V gene: TRBV7-2; D gene: -
CDR3 DNA: TGTGCCACCAGTGTCGCAGGGGGCACCGGGGAGCTGTTTTTT; CDR3 protein: CATSVAGGTGELFF; clone size: many; J gene: TRBJ2-2; V gene: TRBV24-1; D gene: TRBD1
CDR3 DNA: TGTGCCAGCAGTTACCCCGACAGTAACACTGAAGCTTTCTTT; CDR3 protein: CASSYPDSNTEAFF; clone size: -; J gene: TRBJ1-1; V gene: TRBV6-2/TRBV6-3; D gene: -
CDR3 DNA: TGTGCCAGCAGCTTCGGGCAGGGCCTCCACTTT; CDR3 protein: CASSFGQGLHF; clone size: many; J gene: TRBJ1-6; V gene: TRBV7-9; D gene: -
CDR3 DNA: TGTGCCAGCAGCCCACAGGGGGCCCCACGCGGGGAGCTGTTTTTT; CDR3 protein: CASSPQGAPRGELFF; clone size: -; J gene: TRBJ2-2; V gene: TRBV11-3; D gene: TRBD1
CDR3 DNA: TGTGCCAGCAGCCAAGGTCCAGGGGGAAGTGGAAACACCATATATTTT; CDR3 protein: CASSQGPGGSGNTIYF; clone size: -; J gene: TRBJ1-3; V gene: TRBV3-1; D gene: TRBD1
CDR3 DNA: TGTGCCAGCAGCCGTAGCCGGTACAATGAGCAGTTCTTC; CDR3 protein: CASSRSRYNEQFF; clone size: few; J gene: TRBJ2-1; V gene: TRBV9; D gene: -
CDR3 DNA: TGCGCCAGCACTAGGAGGACTAGCGCCGCAGATACGCAGTATTTT; CDR3 protein: CASTRRTSAADTQYF; clone size: once; J gene: TRBJ2-3; V gene: TRBV5-1; D gene: TRBD2
CDR3 DNA: TGCAGCGTTGCGGAACCCGCGAACACCGGGGAGCTGTTTTTT; CDR3 protein: CSVAEPANTGELFF; clone size: many; J gene: TRBJ2-2; V gene: TRBV29-1; D gene: -
CDR3 DNA: TGTGCCAGCAGCTCAAAACCGGGACAGGGGAATTCACCCCTCCACTTT; CDR3 protein: CASSSKPGQGNSPLHF; clone size: -; J gene: TRBJ1-6; V gene: TRBV7-9; D gene: TRBD1
CDR3 DNA: TGTGCCAGCAGTTCCCTCGGACAGGGAGCCAATTCACCCCTCCACTTT; CDR3 protein: CASSSLGQGANSPLHF; clone size: many; J gene: TRBJ1-6; V gene: TRBV5-6; D gene: TRBD1
CDR3 DNA: TGCAGTGCTAGGGGTGACACCGGGGAGCTGTTTTTT; CDR3 protein: CSARGDTGELFF; clone size: many; J gene: TRBJ2-2; V gene: TRBV20-1; D gene: -
CDR3 DNA: TGCAGCGCTGAGGGCGGGGGCCTCGGGGAGACCCAGTACTTC; CDR3 protein: CSAEGGGLGETQYF; clone size: -; J gene: TRBJ2-5; V gene: TRBV29-1; D gene: -
CDR3 DNA: TGCGCCAGCAGCTCCGGGGTGCTGCTCCCCGGGGAGCTGTTTTTT; CDR3 protein: CASSSGVLLPGELFF; clone size: -; J gene: TRBJ2-2; V gene: TRBV5-1; D gene: -
CDR3 DNA: TGTGCCAGCAGCTCGTTGACAGGGCAAGAGACCCAGTACTTC; CDR3 protein: CASSSLTGQETQYF; clone size: few; J gene: TRBJ2-5; V gene: TRBV11-2; D gene: TRBD1
CDR3 DNA: TGTGCCAGCAGCCCAAACAAAGGTGAGCAGTTCTTC; CDR3 protein: CASSPNKGEQFF; clone size: -; J gene: TRBJ2-1; V gene: TRBV3-1; D gene: -
CDR3 DNA: TGTGCCAGCAGTTTAACTTCGACTAGCGCCTACAATGAGCAGTTCTTC; CDR3 protein: CASSLTSTSAYNEQFF; clone size: -; J gene: TRBJ2-1; V gene: TRBV6-5; D gene: TRBD2
CDR3 DNA: TGTGCCAGCAGCTTACTCTGGACAGGAGAGACAAACACTGAAGCTTTCTTT; CDR3 protein: CASSLLWTGETNTEAFF; clone size: -; J gene: TRBJ1-1; V gene: TRBV7-9; D gene: TRBD1
CDR3 DNA: TGTGCCAGCAGCGAACGACAGGGGGTGAAAACCGGGGAGCTGTTTTTT; CDR3 protein: CASSERQGVKTGELFF; clone size: few; J gene: TRBJ2-2; V gene: TRBV7-2; D gene: TRBD1
CDR3 DNA: TGTGCCAGCAGCGTAGGGTCGAGAGGCGGGTCAGCCGAGCAGTACTTC; CDR3 protein: CASSVGSRGGSAEQYF; clone size: -; J gene: TRBJ2-7; V gene: TRBV9; D gene: -
CDR3 DNA: TGCAGTGCTAGCTATAAGAGCACGCAGTATTTT; CDR3 protein: CSASYKSTQYF; clone size: few; J gene: TRBJ2-3; V gene: TRBV20-1; D gene: -
CDR3 DNA: TGTGCCAGCAGTTTCGTAGGGTACAATGAGCAGTTCTTC; CDR3 protein: CASSFVGYNEQFF; clone size: few; J gene: TRBJ2-1; V gene: TRBV12-3/TRBV12-4; D gene: -
CDR3 DNA: TGTGCCAGCAGCTTAGCGGTGGTCCGCGGTACGCAGTATTTT; CDR3 protein: CASSLAVVRGTQYF; clone size: few; J gene: TRBJ2-3; V gene: TRBV7-8; D gene: -
CDR3 DNA: TGTGCCATCAGTGCGGGCGGCACCGGGGAGCTGTTTTTT; CDR3 protein: CAISAGGTGELFF; clone size: many; J gene: TRBJ2-2; V gene: TRBV10-3; D gene: -
CDR3 DNA: TGTGCCAGCAGTTCCGGGGGTCGCAGGGATACGCAGTATTTT; CDR3 protein: CASSSGGRRDTQYF; clone size: few; J gene: TRBJ2-3; V gene: TRBV7-2; D gene: -
CDR3 DNA: TGCAGTGTTCCGCTCCCGAGCCAAGGCTACACCTTC; CDR3 protein: CSVPLPSQGYTF; clone size: many; J gene: TRBJ1-2; V gene: TRBV20-1; D gene: -
CDR3 DNA: TGCGCCAGCAGCTTGGAAGGGTCCAGCGTTTTGAATGAAAAACTGTTTTTT; CDR3 protein: CASSLEGSSVLNEKLFF; clone size: -; J gene: TRBJ1-4; V gene: TRBV5-1; D gene: -